The clone carrying this TCR beta chain has just a few counts. The antigen is unknown. This record comes from a study of human T cells and chemical hapten exposure. Whole-study context: The patients were mostly female; they had alopecia areata, totalis or universalis.

Documented time point: pre-sensitization, week 0. Documented treatment: therapeutic diphenylcyclopropenone sensitization with weekly scalp DPC. Suited to DPC and affected by alopecia, the donors ranged from 18 to 70 years old. General study results and limits: Against controls, expanded TCRs gave rise to significantly more large CDR3 similarity clusters.

V was trimmed by 10 bases and J by 7 bases, leaving 19 bases between them. The CDR3 extends over 13 amino acids. Germline-derived CDR1 and CDR2 are WNHNN and SYGVQD (reference sequence). TCRdb independently ran MiXCR on the RACE reads; one entry per CDR3 protein. The sample holds approximately 50,000 distinct CDR3 sequences, roughly 10% seen once. The V and J genes are TRBV10-1 and TRBJ1-1; D remains unclear. The source is a woman between 35 and 50 years old with alopecia areata. Some clones in this sample may be carry-over from other donors' samples. This specimen was whole blood, taken in connection with sensitization to the hapten diphenylcyclopropenone (DPC). The CDR3 DNA reads TGCGCCATCGAGATCACGGCATCATTTGAAGCTTTCTTT. This gives the protein CAIEITASFEAFF.